Below are 7 T cell receptor beta chains sequenced from a single sample in a study of spatial heterogeneity in lung cancer. TCRdb reprocessed the 5' RACE reads via MiXCR and lists one record per CDR3 protein. This sample has tens of thousands of distinct CDR3 sequences, with about 4.6% found just once. Time point reported: sample taken at primary tumor resection. The sequenced material consisted of unsorted whole RNA from tumor, nontumor lung or frozen PBMC. Sequencing was performed on PBMCs, taken at surgery. The receptors shown here come from a male donor with early-stage non-small cell lung cancer.

The table lists this clonotype with a few counts. V gene TRBV28 combines with J gene TRBJ2-6, with D possibly matching TRBD2 (6 bases). V was clipped by 8 bases and J by 2 bases, with 13 bases between them. The CDR3 has 15 residues. CDR1 and CDR2 (germline): MDHEN, SYDVKM. The CDR3, as DNA: TGTGCCAGCGCAAGGAGGGCTACTGGGGCCAACGTCCTGACTTTC. Amino acids: CASARRATGANVLTF.

This clonotype was picked up many times. The gene calls are TRBV14 and TRBJ2-7; no reliable D call. CDR1 is SGHDN and CDR2 is FVKESK in the germline V gene. CDR3 length equals 16 residues. V was clipped by 0 bases and J by 2 bases, with 14 bases between them. Written as DNA, the CDR3 is TGTGCCAGCAGCCAAGAAAATTGGTATCAGACCTACGAGCAGTACTTC. Translated, it gives CASSQENWYQTYEQYF.

This clonotype occurred many times. The chain uses TRBV5-1 and TRBJ2-3; TRBD2 is a possible D gene (7 bases). Germline V gives CDR1 SGHRS, CDR2 YFSETQ. The V end was cut by 7 bases, the J end by 9 bases, with 21 bases between. This CDR3 comprises 14 residues. CDR3 coding DNA: TGCGCCAGCGGACCCTCCGGGGGGCCCGAGACGCAGTATTTT. This codes for CASGPSGGPETQYF.

About this clonotype itself: Germline and junction disagree at one end, which may indicate a read error. This rearrangement joins TRBV27 to TRBJ2-7, with unresolved D. The length of the CDR3 is 14 residues. From germline, CDR1 is MNHEY and CDR2 SMNVEV (reference sequence). The CDR3 is CASSLGYSSHEQYF. In DNA, the CDR3 is TGTGCCAGCAGTTTAGGTTACTCCTCCCACGAGCAGTACTTC.

To note about this clonotype: The CDR3 ends on some other residue instead of the conserved phenylalanine or tryptophan, so this is likely a read error. The genes are TRBV5-6 and TRBJ1-4; D is unresolved. V lost 2 bases and J 5 bases, leaving 10 bases between the germline ends. The CDR3 contains 14 residues. CDR1 and CDR2 (germline): SGHDT, YYEEEE. CDR3 DNA sequence: TGTGCCAGCAGCTTCGGGCAACCCAATGAAAAACTGTTTCTT. This sequence encodes CASSFGQPNEKLFL.

This clonotype was observed many times. The chain employs TRBV7-8 and TRBJ2-7; 7 nucleotides line up with TRBD2. The CDR3 runs to 16 residues. V was pared by 5 bases and J by 3 bases, with 13 bases of the junction left unmatched. CDR1 and CDR2 (germline): SGHVS, FQNEAQ. The CDR3 spells CASSPRLAPSFYEQYF. The CDR3 region has the DNA TGTGCCAGCAGCCCCCGACTAGCCCCCTCATTCTACGAGCAGTACTTC.

This clonotype was counted between two and nine times. The chain has TRBV5-1 and TRBJ2-3; tentative D call: TRBD2 (5 bases). CDR3 length: 13 amino acids. Trimming took 6 bases from V and 5 from J, leaving 13 bases between them. The germline CDR1 and CDR2 sequences are SGHRS and YFSETQ. CDR3 DNA sequence: TGCGCCAGCATGCTCGGGATCGGAGATACGCAGTATTTT. Translation: CASMLGIGDTQYF.